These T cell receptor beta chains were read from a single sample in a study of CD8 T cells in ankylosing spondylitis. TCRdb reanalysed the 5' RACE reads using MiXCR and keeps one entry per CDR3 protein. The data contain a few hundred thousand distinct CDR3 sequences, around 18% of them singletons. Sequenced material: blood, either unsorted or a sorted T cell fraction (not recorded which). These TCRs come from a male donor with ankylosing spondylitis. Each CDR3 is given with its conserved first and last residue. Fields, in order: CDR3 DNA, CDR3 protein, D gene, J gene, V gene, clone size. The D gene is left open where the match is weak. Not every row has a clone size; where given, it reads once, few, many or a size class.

TGTGCCAGCAGTCCCCTTCTGGGGGCGGCCATCACTGAAGCTTTCTTT | CASSPLLGAAITEAFF | . | TRBJ1-1 | TRBV6-1 | .
TGCGCCAGCAGCTTGTGGACTAGCGGGAACACCGGGGAGCTGTTTTTT | CASSLWTSGNTGELFF | TRBD2 | TRBJ2-2 | TRBV5-1 | .
TGTGCCTGGAGTGTGCGGGGAACGAAGAACACTGAAGCTTTCTTT | CAWSVRGTKNTEAFF | . | TRBJ1-1 | TRBV30 | .
TGTGCCAGCAGTTTTGGCGGGAGTTTCTACAATGAGCAGTTCTTC | CASSFGGSFYNEQFF | TRBD2 | TRBJ2-1 | TRBV12-3/TRBV12-4 | .
TGTGCCAGCAGACCCAGAGGGTCCGGTGAGCAGTTCTTC | CASRPRGSGEQFF | . | TRBJ2-1 | TRBV28 | few
TGTGCCAGCAGGCGGACAGGGCCCAGCAATCAGCCCCAGCATTTT | CASRRTGPSNQPQHF | TRBD1 | TRBJ1-5 | TRBV12-3/TRBV12-4 | .
TGTGCCAGCCAAAATCTAGCGGGTACCTACGAGCAGTACTTC | CASQNLAGTYEQYF | TRBD2 | TRBJ2-7 | TRBV6-1 | .
TGTGCCAGCAGTTACTCGGGACTAGCGGTATTCGAGCAGTACTTC | CASSYSGLAVFEQYF | TRBD2 | TRBJ2-7 | TRBV6-2/TRBV6-3 | few
TGTGCCACCAGCGTAAGGGACGGAGCCTACGAGCAGTACTTC | CATSVRDGAYEQYF | . | TRBJ2-7 | TRBV15 | .
TGCAGTGCTAGTCGGACTGATAACACTGAAGCTTCCTTT | CSASRTDNTEASF | . | TRBJ1-1 | TRBV20-1 | .
TGTGCCAGCAGCCCGGGGGGGGAAGACAGGTATCCCCCCAGGCCCCAGCATTTT | CASSPGGEDRYPPRPQHF | . | TRBJ1-5 | TRBV11-2 | .
TGTGCCAGCAGCGTAGTTGGGTCTAGCGGGGGGAACGCTTACAATGAGCAGTTCTTC | CASSVVGSSGGNAYNEQFF | TRBD2 | TRBJ2-1 | TRBV9 | .
TGCAGCGCAGGACTAGCGGGAGACGTGCTCTACGAGCAGTACTTC | CSAGLAGDVLYEQYF | TRBD2 | TRBJ2-7 | TRBV29-1 | .
TGTGCCAGCAGCCCTTACCTAGAGGGGGGATACAATGAGCAGTTCTTC | CASSPYLEGGYNEQFF | . | TRBJ2-1 | TRBV3-1 | few
TGTGCCAGCAGCTTAGCCCCAGGGAGAGGCACAGATACGCAGTATTTT | CASSLAPGRGTDTQYF | . | TRBJ2-3 | TRBV7-9 | few
TGTGCCAGCAGTCCGAACCAAGAGACCCAGTACTTC | CASSPNQETQYF | . | TRBJ2-5 | TRBV12-3/TRBV12-4 | many
TGTGCCAGCAGCTTGACGACAGGGTCCGCCTACGAGCAGTACTTC | CASSLTTGSAYEQYF | TRBD1 | TRBJ2-7 | TRBV5-6 | few
TGCGCCAGCAGCTTGTGGGGGGAGGCCTACGAGCAGTACTTC | CASSLWGEAYEQYF | . | TRBJ2-7 | TRBV5-1 | few
TGTGCCAGTAGTATAGTCACTGGCACTGAAGCTTTCTTT | CASSIVTGTEAFF | . | TRBJ1-1 | TRBV19 | .
TGTGCCAGTCACCCCCAGGGATGGAAGACAGATGAGCAGTTCTTC | CASHPQGWKTDEQFF | . | TRBJ2-1 | TRBV2 | few
TGTGCCAGCCACCCGACTAGCGGGAGTATTATCGGGCAGTTCTTC | CASHPTSGSIIGQFF | TRBD2 | TRBJ2-1 | TRBV7-8 | few
TGCAGTGCTAGAGCTATGGACATCGCCGGGGAGCTGTTTTTT | CSARAMDIAGELFF | . | TRBJ2-2 | TRBV20-1 | .
TGTGCCAGCAACAGGGGGGGACAGATGAACACTGAAGCTTTCTTT | CASNRGGQMNTEAFF | TRBD1 | TRBJ1-1 | TRBV28 | .
TGTGCCAGCATCGATTCCGCTATGGGCACCGGGGAGCTGTTTTTT | CASIDSAMGTGELFF | . | TRBJ2-2 | TRBV5-4 | .
TGCAGTGCTAGAGGAGGAGTAGCGGGGGGACCCTACAATGAGCAGTTCTTC | CSARGGVAGGPYNEQFF | TRBD2 | TRBJ2-1 | TRBV20-1 | .
TGTGCCAGCAGCCAAACAGGGGCTGACGAGCAGTACTTC | CASSQTGADEQYF | TRBD1 | TRBJ2-7 | TRBV3-1 | few
TGTGCCATCAGTGAGTCGGGACAATTGAACACTGAAGCTTTCTTT | CAISESGQLNTEAFF | . | TRBJ1-1 | TRBV10-3 | .
TGTGCTAGTGGTTTTGAGGGACTGTACACCGGGGAGCTGTTTTTT | CASGFEGLYTGELFF | . | TRBJ2-2 | TRBV12-5 | .
TGCAGCGCCCTCCAAGGGGCCTACGAGCAGTACTTC | CSALQGAYEQYF | . | TRBJ2-7 | TRBV29-1 | many
TGTGCCAGCGGAGGCGGGGAGAGCTCCTACAATGAGCAGTTCTTC | CASGGGESSYNEQFF | . | TRBJ2-1 | TRBV12-3/TRBV12-4 | many